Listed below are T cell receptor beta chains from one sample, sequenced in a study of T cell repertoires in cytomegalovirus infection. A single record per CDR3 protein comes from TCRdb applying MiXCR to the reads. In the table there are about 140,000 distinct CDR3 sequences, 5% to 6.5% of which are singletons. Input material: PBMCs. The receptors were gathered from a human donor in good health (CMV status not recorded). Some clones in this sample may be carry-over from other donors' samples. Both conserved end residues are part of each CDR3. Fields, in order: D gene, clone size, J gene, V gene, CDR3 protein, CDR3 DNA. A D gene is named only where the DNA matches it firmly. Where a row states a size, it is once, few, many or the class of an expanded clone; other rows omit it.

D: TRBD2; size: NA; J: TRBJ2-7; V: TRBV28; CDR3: CASSLLGGSLYEQYF; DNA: TGTGCCAGCAGTTTATTGGGCGGGAGTTTATACGAGCAGTACTTC
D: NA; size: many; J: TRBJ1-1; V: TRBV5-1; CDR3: CASRSNPGSSTEAFF; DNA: TGCGCCAGCAGATCAAACCCGGGGTCGAGCACTGAAGCTTTCTTT
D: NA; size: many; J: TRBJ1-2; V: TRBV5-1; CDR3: CASSPNREGIYGYTF; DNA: TGCGCCAGCAGCCCAAACAGGGAGGGGATTTATGGCTACACCTTC
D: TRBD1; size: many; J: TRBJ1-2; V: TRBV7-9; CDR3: CASSPSLTGGVNSYTF; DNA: TGTGCCAGCAGCCCATCCCTGACAGGGGGGGTTAATAGCTACACCTTC
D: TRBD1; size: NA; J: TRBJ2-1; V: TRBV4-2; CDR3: CASSDTGQGAYEQFF; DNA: TGTGCCAGCAGCGACACTGGACAGGGGGCATACGAGCAGTTCTTC
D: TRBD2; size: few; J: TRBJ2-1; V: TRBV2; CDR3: CASRGLAGSYNEQFF; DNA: TGTGCCAGCAGGGGTCTAGCGGGTTCCTACAATGAGCAGTTCTTC
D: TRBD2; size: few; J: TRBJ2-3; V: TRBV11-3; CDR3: CASSLGTAGDLTDTQYF; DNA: TGTGCCAGCAGCTTAGGAACAGCGGGGGACCTCACAGATACGCAGTATTTT
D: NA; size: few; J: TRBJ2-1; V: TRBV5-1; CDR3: CASSATGRSEQFF; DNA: TGCGCCAGCAGCGCCACAGGGAGGAGTGAGCAGTTCTTC
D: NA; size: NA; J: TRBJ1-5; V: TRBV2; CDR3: CASSDRGHNQPQHF; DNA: TGTGCCAGCAGTGACAGGGGACACAATCAGCCCCAGCATTTT
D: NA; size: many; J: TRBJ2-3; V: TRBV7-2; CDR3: CASSLTSSTDTQYF; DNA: TGTGCCAGCAGCTTGACCTCTAGCACAGATACGCAGTATTTT
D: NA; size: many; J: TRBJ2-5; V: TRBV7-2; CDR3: CASSFRGAQETQYF; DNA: TGTGCCAGCAGCTTTAGGGGAGCCCAAGAGACCCAGTACTTC
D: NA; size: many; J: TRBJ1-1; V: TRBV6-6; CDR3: CASSYSSILGAEAFF; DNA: TGTGCCAGCAGTTACTCGAGTATACTGGGGGCTGAAGCTTTCTTT
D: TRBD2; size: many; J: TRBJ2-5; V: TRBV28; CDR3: CASSSRTSGETQYF; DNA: TGTGCCAGCAGTTCGAGGACTAGCGGAGAGACCCAGTACTTC
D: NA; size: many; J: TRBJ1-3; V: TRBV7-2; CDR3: CASSFLGSGNTIYF; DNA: TGTGCCAGCAGCTTCTTGGGCTCTGGAAACACCATATATTTT
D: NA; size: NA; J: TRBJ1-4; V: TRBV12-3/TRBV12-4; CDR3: CASSPSRTNEKLFF; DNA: TGTGCCAGCAGTCCATCTCGAACTAATGAAAAACTGTTTTTT
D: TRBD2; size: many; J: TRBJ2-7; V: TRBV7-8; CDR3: CASSSRTSGGYEQYF; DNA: TGTGCCAGCAGCTCTCGGACTAGCGGGGGTTACGAGCAGTACTTC
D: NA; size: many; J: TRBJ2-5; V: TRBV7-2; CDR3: CASSLSLAARETQYF; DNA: TGTGCCAGCAGCTTATCACTAGCCGCCCGGGAGACCCAGTACTTC
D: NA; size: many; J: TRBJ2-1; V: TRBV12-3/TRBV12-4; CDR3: CASSFGGTPGEFF; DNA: TGTGCCAGCAGTTTTGGTGGGACCCCTGGAGAGTTCTTC
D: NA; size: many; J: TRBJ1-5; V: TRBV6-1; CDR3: CASQGGVFQPQHF; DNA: TGTGCCAGTCAGGGTGGCGTTTTTCAGCCCCAGCATTTT
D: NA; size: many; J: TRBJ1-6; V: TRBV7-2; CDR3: CASSLAGTARNSPLHF; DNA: TGTGCCAGCAGCTTAGCCGGTACAGCTCGTAATTCACCCCTCCACTTT
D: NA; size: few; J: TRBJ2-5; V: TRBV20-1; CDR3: CSGAGRWATQYF; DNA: TGCAGTGGTGCGGGGCGCTGGGCGACCCAGTACTTC
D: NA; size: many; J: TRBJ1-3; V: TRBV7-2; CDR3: CASSLDTELSGNTIYF; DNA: TGTGCCAGCAGCTTAGATACGGAGCTCTCTGGAAACACCATATATTTT
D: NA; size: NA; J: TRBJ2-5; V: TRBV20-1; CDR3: CSAKTNPKETQYF; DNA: TGCAGTGCCAAGACAAACCCCAAAGAGACCCAGTACTTC
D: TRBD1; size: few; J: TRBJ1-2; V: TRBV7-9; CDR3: CASSLRTGPYGYTF; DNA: TGTGCCAGCAGCTTGCGGACAGGTCCTTATGGCTACACCTTC
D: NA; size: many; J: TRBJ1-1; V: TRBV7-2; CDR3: CASSLSTVNTEAFF; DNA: TGTGCCAGCAGCTTAAGTACGGTGAACACTGAAGCTTTCTTT
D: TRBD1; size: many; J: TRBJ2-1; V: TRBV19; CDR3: CASSIDPQTGYVNNEQFF; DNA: TGTGCCAGTAGTATAGATCCCCAGACAGGGTACGTTAACAATGAGCAGTTCTTC
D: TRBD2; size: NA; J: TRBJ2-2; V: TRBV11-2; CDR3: CASSLGTSVTGELFF; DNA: TGTGCCAGCAGCTTAGGGACTAGCGTCACCGGGGAGCTGTTTTTT
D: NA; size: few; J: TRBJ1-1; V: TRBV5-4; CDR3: CATLSPRSSATGGTEAFF; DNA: TGTGCCACCCTCTCCCCTCGCTCTTCGGCAACAGGAGGTACTGAAGCTTTCTTT
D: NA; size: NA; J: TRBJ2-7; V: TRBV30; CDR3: CAWSLKGRGGYEQYF; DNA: TGTGCCTGGAGCCTTAAGGGTAGGGGGGGGTACGAGCAGTACTTC
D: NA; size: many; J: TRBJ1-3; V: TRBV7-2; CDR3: CASSLMAGGAGNTIYF; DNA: TGTGCCAGCAGCTTAATGGCAGGAGGGGCTGGAAACACCATATATTTT
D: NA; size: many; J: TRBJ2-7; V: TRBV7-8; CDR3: CASSLGVQGEQYF; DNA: TGTGCCAGCAGCTTAGGGGTACAGGGCGAGCAGTACTTC
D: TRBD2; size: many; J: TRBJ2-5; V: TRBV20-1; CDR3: CSARPGGETQYF; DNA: TGCAGTGCCCGACCGGGGGGGGAGACCCAGTACTTC
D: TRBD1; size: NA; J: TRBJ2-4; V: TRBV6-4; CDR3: CASSEGTGNIQYF; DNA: TGTGCCAGCAGTGAAGGGACAGGGAACATTCAGTACTTC
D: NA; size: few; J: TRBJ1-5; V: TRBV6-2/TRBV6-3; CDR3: CASGRGGQPQHF; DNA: TGTGCCAGCGGGAGGGGAGGTCAGCCCCAGCATTTT
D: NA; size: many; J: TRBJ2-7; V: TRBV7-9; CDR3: CASSSRTAGYEQYF; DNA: TGTGCCAGCAGCTCGCGGACAGCGGGATACGAGCAGTACTTC
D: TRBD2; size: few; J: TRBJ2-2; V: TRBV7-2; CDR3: CASSLRGGGRAAGELFF; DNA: TGTGCCAGCAGCTTACGAGGTGGCGGGAGGGCGGCCGGGGAGCTGTTTTTT
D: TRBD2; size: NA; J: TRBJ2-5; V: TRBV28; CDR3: CASSLIAGQETQYF; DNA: TGTGCCAGCAGCCTAATAGCGGGGCAGGAGACCCAGTACTTC
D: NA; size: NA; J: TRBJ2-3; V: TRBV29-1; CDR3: CSVSVGTQYF; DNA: TGCAGCGTTAGTGTGGGTACGCAGTATTTT
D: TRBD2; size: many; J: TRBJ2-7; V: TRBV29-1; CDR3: CSATSGVYEQYF; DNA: TGCAGCGCGACTAGCGGGGTCTACGAGCAGTACTTC
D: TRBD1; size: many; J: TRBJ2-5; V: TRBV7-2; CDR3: CASSFSLLGTGSYETQYF; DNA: TGTGCCAGCAGCTTCTCTCTATTAGGGACAGGATCCTATGAGACCCAGTACTTC
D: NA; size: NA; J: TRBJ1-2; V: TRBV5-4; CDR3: CASSLATGGHGYTF; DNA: TGTGCCAGCAGCTTGGCCACGGGGGGCCATGGCTACACCTTC
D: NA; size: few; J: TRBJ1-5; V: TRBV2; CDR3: CASSEGQGSQPQHF; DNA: TGTGCCAGCAGTGAGGGTCAAGGGAGTCAGCCCCAGCATTTT